A selection of T cell receptor beta chains follows, all from one sample in a study of OX40 agonist ivuxolimab in advanced cancers. Some clones are missing from TCRdb's copy, which holds only in-frame ones; the method was immunoSEQ multiplex PCR. Found here are about 71,000 clones, more than 75% of them singletons; the top ten hold approximately 2.1%. The material was CD4+ or CD8+ T cells sorted from blood, obtained in a trial of the OX40 agonist ivuxolimab. The receptors stem from an adult with an advanced solid tumor such as melanoma, head and neck, liver or kidney cancer. The CDR3 runs from the conserved cysteine through the conserved F or W. The order of the fields is V gene, J gene, clone size, D gene, CDR3 protein, CDR3 DNA. The D gene is left open where the match is weak. Size is stated for part of the rows, as once, few or many counts, or as a class when the clone is expanded.

V gene: TRBV6-5; J gene: TRBJ1-5; clone size: once; D gene: TRBD1; CDR3 protein: CASRAAGGAWQPQHF; CDR3 DNA: TGTGCCAGCCGCGCCGCAGGGGGCGCCTGGCAGCCCCAGCATTTT
V gene: TRBV27; J gene: TRBJ2-5; clone size: .; D gene: TRBD1; CDR3 protein: CASRPYRQGFQETQYF; CDR3 DNA: TGTGCCAGCAGACCTTACCGACAGGGCTTCCAAGAGACCCAGTACTTC
V gene: TRBV18; J gene: TRBJ2-2; clone size: .; D gene: .; CDR3 protein: CASSPGLAITGELFF; CDR3 DNA: TGTGCCAGCTCACCGGGGCTAGCGATTACAGGGGAGCTGTTTTTT
V gene: TRBV25-1; J gene: TRBJ2-7; clone size: .; D gene: TRBD2; CDR3 protein: CASSDTLSGRIYEQYF; CDR3 DNA: TGTGCCAGCAGTGATACACTTAGCGGGAGGATCTACGAGCAGTACTTC
V gene: TRBV4-1; J gene: TRBJ1-5; clone size: .; D gene: TRBD1; CDR3 protein: CASSQRAGTGNQPQHF; CDR3 DNA: TGCGCCAGCAGCCAAAGAGCCGGGACAGGGAATCAGCCCCAGCATTTT
V gene: TRBV15; J gene: TRBJ2-5; clone size: .; D gene: .; CDR3 protein: CATSTGVETQYF; CDR3 DNA: TGTGCCACCAGCACAGGGGTAGAGACCCAGTACTTC
V gene: TRBV4-1; J gene: TRBJ1-6; clone size: .; D gene: .; CDR3 protein: CASSQEILSGGGSPLHF; CDR3 DNA: TGCGCCAGCAGCCAAGAAATCCTGAGTGGGGGTGGTTCACCCCTCCACTTT
V gene: TRBV9; J gene: TRBJ2-1; clone size: .; D gene: TRBD2; CDR3 protein: CASSARLAGSYNEQFF; CDR3 DNA: TGTGCCAGCAGCGCCCGACTAGCGGGAAGCTACAATGAGCAGTTCTTC
V gene: TRBV6-5; J gene: TRBJ2-7; clone size: .; D gene: .; CDR3 protein: CASSSGGISYEQYF; CDR3 DNA: TGTGCCAGCAGTAGTGGGGGGATCAGCTACGAGCAGTACTTC
V gene: TRBV19; J gene: TRBJ2-2; clone size: .; D gene: .; CDR3 protein: CASKIAGYTGELFF; CDR3 DNA: TGTGCCAGTAAAATTGCGGGGTACACCGGGGAGCTGTTTTTT
V gene: TRBV5-4; J gene: TRBJ2-7; clone size: .; D gene: TRBD2; CDR3 protein: CASSLGAGGPGYEQYF; CDR3 DNA: TGTGCCAGCAGCTTGGGGGCGGGAGGGCCCGGCTACGAGCAGTACTTC
V gene: TRBV6-1; J gene: TRBJ1-5; clone size: .; D gene: .; CDR3 protein: CASSEVGPQPQHF; CDR3 DNA: TGTGCCAGCAGTGAGGTAGGGCCGCAGCCCCAGCATTTT
V gene: TRBV15; J gene: TRBJ1-4; clone size: .; D gene: .; CDR3 protein: CATSRVRGANEKLFF; CDR3 DNA: TGTGCCACCAGCAGAGTTCGGGGGGCGAATGAAAAACTGTTTTTT
V gene: TRBV27; J gene: TRBJ1-5; clone size: few; D gene: .; CDR3 protein: CASSPRPGNQPQHF; CDR3 DNA: TGTGCCAGCAGTCCTCGGCCGGGCAATCAGCCCCAGCATTTT
V gene: TRBV18; J gene: TRBJ2-1; clone size: once; D gene: TRBD2; CDR3 protein: CASLPPTSGRYNEQFF; CDR3 DNA: TGTGCCAGCTTACCACCGACTAGCGGGAGATACAATGAGCAGTTCTTC
V gene: TRBV7-2; J gene: TRBJ2-7; clone size: .; D gene: TRBD1; CDR3 protein: CASSLVEGQGAYEQYF; CDR3 DNA: TGTGCCAGCAGCTTAGTCGAGGGACAGGGGGCCTACGAGCAGTACTTC
V gene: TRBV29-1; J gene: TRBJ2-7; clone size: once; D gene: .; CDR3 protein: CSAMTGDGEQYF; CDR3 DNA: TGCAGCGCCATGACAGGAGATGGCGAGCAGTACTTC
V gene: TRBV18; J gene: TRBJ1-1; clone size: .; D gene: .; CDR3 protein: CASSYDYNTEAFF; CDR3 DNA: TGTGCCAGCTCATACGACTATAACACTGAAGCTTTCTTT
V gene: TRBV5-4; J gene: TRBJ2-5; clone size: .; D gene: .; CDR3 protein: CASSSYQETQYF; CDR3 DNA: TGTGCCAGCAGCTCTTACCAAGAGACCCAGTACTTC
V gene: TRBV2; J gene: TRBJ2-3; clone size: .; D gene: TRBD1; CDR3 protein: CASLRQGAPTGTQYF; CDR3 DNA: TGTGCCAGCCTCCGACAGGGGGCCCCCACAGGTACGCAGTATTTT
V gene: TRBV6-1; J gene: TRBJ1-1; clone size: once; D gene: .; CDR3 protein: CASSLRAWNTEAFF; CDR3 DNA: TGTGCCAGCAGCCTAAGGGCTTGGAACACTGAAGCTTTCTTT
V gene: TRBV9; J gene: TRBJ1-1; clone size: .; D gene: .; CDR3 protein: CASTEQVNTEAFF; CDR3 DNA: TGTGCCAGCACAGAACAGGTGAACACTGAAGCTTTCTTT
V gene: TRBV7-9; J gene: TRBJ2-6; clone size: once; D gene: TRBD2; CDR3 protein: CASSSTTSVSSGANVLTF; CDR3 DNA: TGTGCCAGCAGCTCCACGACTAGCGTTAGCTCTGGGGCCAACGTCCTGACTTTC
V gene: TRBV7-9; J gene: TRBJ1-5; clone size: .; D gene: .; CDR3 protein: CASSLGNQPQHF; CDR3 DNA: TGTGCCAGCAGCTTAGGGAATCAGCCCCAGCATTTT
V gene: TRBV21-1; J gene: TRBJ1-6; clone size: .; D gene: .; CDR3 protein: CASSKVDYSPLHF; CDR3 DNA: TGTGCCAGCAGCAAAGTGGACTATTCACCCCTCCACTTT
V gene: TRBV7-2; J gene: TRBJ2-2; clone size: once; D gene: .; CDR3 protein: CASRANTGELFF; CDR3 DNA: TGTGCCAGCAGGGCTAACACCGGGGAGCTGTTTTTT
V gene: TRBV27; J gene: TRBJ1-4; clone size: .; D gene: .; CDR3 protein: CASSLRGGAGEKLFF; CDR3 DNA: TGTGCCAGCAGTTTGAGGGGGGGCGCCGGTGAAAAACTGTTTTTT
V gene: TRBV30; J gene: TRBJ1-5; clone size: few; D gene: .; CDR3 protein: CAWSVNRQPQHF; CDR3 DNA: TGTGCCTGGAGTGTAAACAGGCAGCCCCAGCATTTT
V gene: TRBV13; J gene: TRBJ2-7; clone size: few; D gene: TRBD2; CDR3 protein: CASSFNQREPFEQYF; CDR3 DNA: TGTGCCAGCAGCTTTAACCAGCGGGAGCCTTTCGAGCAGTACTTC
V gene: TRBV5-6; J gene: TRBJ2-1; clone size: .; D gene: TRBD2; CDR3 protein: CASSLLAGYNEQFF; CDR3 DNA: TGTGCCAGCAGCTTGCTAGCGGGTTACAATGAGCAGTTCTTC
V gene: TRBV28; J gene: TRBJ2-7; clone size: few; D gene: TRBD2; CDR3 protein: CASNRLGGRTSYEQYF; CDR3 DNA: TGTGCCAGCAACCGATTGGGCGGGAGGACCTCCTACGAGCAGTACTTC
V gene: TRBV6-6; J gene: TRBJ2-5; clone size: .; D gene: .; CDR3 protein: CASSHSREETQYF; CDR3 DNA: TGTGCCAGCAGTCACTCCAGGGAGGAGACCCAGTACTTC
V gene: TRBV14; J gene: TRBJ2-7; clone size: .; D gene: TRBD2; CDR3 protein: CASRPGGSGSLNEQYF; CDR3 DNA: TGTGCCAGCAGACCCGGCGGGAGCGGGAGTTTGAACGAGCAGTACTTC
V gene: TRBV5-5; J gene: TRBJ1-2; clone size: .; D gene: .; CDR3 protein: CASSLIFSQANYGYTF; CDR3 DNA: TGTGCCAGCAGCTTGATTTTCAGCCAAGCTAACTATGGCTACACCTTC
V gene: TRBV27; J gene: TRBJ2-3; clone size: .; D gene: TRBD2; CDR3 protein: CASSARTSGTDTQYF; CDR3 DNA: TGTGCCAGCAGTGCAAGGACTAGCGGCACAGATACGCAGTATTTT
V gene: TRBV19; J gene: TRBJ1-2; clone size: few; D gene: .; CDR3 protein: CASSIGFWYGYTF; CDR3 DNA: TGTGCCAGTAGTATCGGCTTTTGGTATGGCTACACCTTC
V gene: TRBV5-6; J gene: TRBJ1-4; clone size: .; D gene: .; CDR3 protein: CASSLEGKGEKLFF; CDR3 DNA: TGTGCCAGCAGCTTAGAAGGGAAGGGTGAAAAACTGTTTTTT
V gene: TRBV9; J gene: TRBJ2-5; clone size: few; D gene: .; CDR3 protein: CASSPRPGQETQYF; CDR3 DNA: TGTGCCAGCAGCCCCCGACCCGGCCAAGAGACCCAGTACTTC
V gene: TRBV27; J gene: TRBJ1-6; clone size: .; D gene: .; CDR3 protein: CASSFMGANRSPLHF; CDR3 DNA: TGTGCCAGCAGTTTTATGGGAGCTAACCGTTCACCCCTCCACTTT
V gene: TRBV28; J gene: TRBJ2-2; clone size: .; D gene: .; CDR3 protein: CASSLFQLRKDSPNTGELFF; CDR3 DNA: TGTGCCAGCAGTTTGTTCCAGCTTCGGAAAGACAGTCCGAACACCGGGGAGCTGTTTTTT
V gene: TRBV4-1; J gene: TRBJ2-1; clone size: .; D gene: .; CDR3 protein: CASSQVGRYSYNEQFF; CDR3 DNA: TGCGCCAGCAGCCAAGTGGGACGATACTCCTACAATGAGCAGTTCTTC